What follows are 24 T cell receptor beta chains derived from one specimen sequenced in a study of cytomegalovirus exposure and HLA in healthy donors. Measured with immunoSEQ multiplex PCR; TCRdb has only the in-frame clones, and not every one. Counted here are 150,000 to 200,000 clones, about 96% occurring once; the ten biggest clones make up about 0.94%. Source material: PBMCs. All receptors derive from a woman aged 18-29 years in good health and CMV-seronegative.

This clone was counted only a few times. The J gene is TRBJ1-5, the V gene TRBV30, with 8 bases that match TRBD1. Per germline, CDR1 GTSNPN and CDR2 SVGIG (reference sequence). After removal of 3 bases from V and 7 bases from J, the junction contained 14 bases not matched to a gene. CDR3 length: 16 residues. CDR3 region: CAWSPRPDRVVQPQHF. CDR3 DNA: TGTGCCTGGAGCCCCCGACCGGACAGGGTAGTACAGCCCCAGCATTTT. The complete variable domain, with remaining parts taken from reference TRBV30 and TRBJ1-5, reads SQTIHQWPATLVQPVGSPLSLECTVEGTSNPNLYWYRQAAGRGLQLLFYSVGIGQISSEVPQNLSASRPQDRQFILSSKKLLLSDSGFYLCAWSPRPDRVVQPQHFGDGTRLSIL.

The chain combines TRBV5-1 with TRBJ1-1, with D tentatively TRBD1 (5 bases). The CDR3 is 14 amino acids. Germline CDR1 and CDR2: SGHRS and YFSETQ. With 2 bases removed from V and 5 bases from J, the gap between germline ends came to 13 bases. The CDR3 region is CASSLFGGWTEAFF. The CDR3 coding sequence is TGCGCCAGCAGCTTATTCGGGGGGTGGACTGAAGCTTTCTTT.

The chain uses TRBV6-5 and TRBJ2-2; perhaps TRBD1 as D (6 bases). Germline V gene data show CDR1 as MNHEY and CDR2 as SVGAGI. The CDR3 has 13 residues. Trimming left V 4 bases short and J 6 bases short, with 9 bases between. The CDR3: CASSLTGPGELFF. CDR3 in DNA: TGTGCCAGCAGTTTGACAGGCCCCGGGGAGCTGTTTTTT.

The V and J genes are TRBV15 and TRBJ2-7, with TRBD1 as a possible D gene (6 bases). The germline gives CDR1 LNHNV, CDR2 YYDKDF (reference sequence). The V end was cut by 1 base, the J end by 4 bases, with 11 bases between. The CDR3 covers 14 residues. The CDR3 reads CATSRGGTTYEQYF. As DNA, the CDR3 is TGTGCCACCAGCAGAGGGGGGACAACATACGAGCAGTACTTC.

J is TRBJ2-3 and V is TRBV7-6; 8 nucleotides line up with TRBD2. This CDR3 has 15 residues. J lost 0 bases, V lost 8 bases, and 7 bases had no gene match. Germline V gives CDR1 SGHVS, CDR2 FNYEAQ. CDR3 sequence: CASASGGLSTDTQYF. In DNA, the CDR3 is TGTGCCAGCGCTTCGGGGGGGCTTAGCACAGATACGCAGTATTTT.

This sequence joins TRBV4-1 and TRBJ2-3, with TRBD2 as a possible D gene (6 bases). The germline V gene has CDR1 MGHRA and CDR2 YSYEKL. The V and J ends lost 5 bases and 7 bases respectively, with 10 bases between them. CDR3 length: 12 residues. DNA for the CDR3: TGCGCCAGCAGCTGGACTAACTATACGCAGTATTTT. Translated, it gives CASSWTNYTQYF.

V and J are TRBV11-2 and TRBJ2-3; 8 positions match TRBD2. J gave up 6 bases and V 1 base, and 3 bases lay outside the gene matches. The CDR3 sequence is 14 residues long. Germline V lookup: CDR1 SGHAT, CDR2 FQNNGV. The CDR3 spells CASSLVREGDTQYF. For the CDR3, the DNA is TGTGCCAGCAGCTTAGTTCGGGAGGGGGATACGCAGTATTTT.

This sequence joins TRBV19 and TRBJ1-6; 8 positions match TRBD1. CDR3 size: 15 residues. J lost 5 bases, V lost 3 bases, and 3 bases had no gene match. Germline loops: CDR1 LNHDA, CDR2 SQIVND (reference sequence). CDR3 region: CASSIGQGNNSPLHF. The CDR3 DNA follows: TGTGCCAGTAGTATCGGACAGGGAAATAATTCACCCCTCCACTTT.

The CDR3 loop reads CASSKTGGSGGYTF. The CDR3 region has the DNA TGCGCCAGCAGCAAAACAGGGGGCAGCGGTGGCTACACCTTC. The rearrangement links TRBV4-3 to TRBJ1-2; 9 bases agree with TRBD1. CDR1 is LGHNA and CDR2 is YSLEER in the germline V gene. The CDR3 covers 14 residues. V shed 5 bases, J shed 7 bases, and the junction held 8 bases outside the gene matches.

The chain combines TRBV5-4 with TRBJ2-5; weak D call: TRBD1 (6 bases). The CDR3 sequence is 13 residues long. Trimming left V 4 bases short and J 2 bases short, with 9 bases between. Germline CDR1 reads SGHNT; CDR2 reads YYREEE (reference sequence). This CDR3 is CASSRQEQETQYF. In nucleotides, the CDR3 is TGTGCCAGCAGCCGACAGGAGCAAGAGACCCAGTACTTC.

This rearrangement joins TRBV7-2 to TRBJ1-2; 8 bases fit TRBD1. This CDR3 is built from 14 residues. CDR1 and CDR2 from the germline V gene are SGHTA and FQGNSA. The trim removed 4 bases at V and 5 bases at J, leaving 6 bases unmatched. The DNA for the CDR3 is TGTGCCAGCAGCTCCCAGGGGGCGGAGTATGGCTACACCTTC. It codes for CASSSQGAEYGYTF.

The CDR3 here is CASSQRGGYNEQFF. The CDR3 DNA reads TGCGCCAGCAGCCAACGGGGGGGTTACAATGAGCAGTTCTTC. This chain connects TRBV4-3 to TRBJ2-1; TRBD2 matches at 8 bases. The CDR3 totals 14 residues. From germline, CDR1 is LGHNA and CDR2 YSLEER. The V gene end was trimmed by 2 bases and the J gene end by 4 bases; junction bases not matched to a gene: 1.

The CDR3 here is CASSVVGGGIQETQYF. Written as DNA, the CDR3 is TGTGCCAGCAGCGTAGTAGGCGGGGGGATCCAAGAGACCCAGTACTTC. V usage is TRBV9 and J usage is TRBJ2-5, with 8 bases aligning to TRBD2. Unmatched junction bases numbered 5, after V lost 0 bases and J lost 1 base. Per germline, CDR1 SGDLS and CDR2 YYNGEE. This CDR3 contains 16 residues. The entire variable domain, with the rest obtained from reference TRBV9 and TRBJ2-5, is as follows: DSGVTQTPKHLITATGQRVTLRCSPRSGDLSVYWYQQSLDQGLQFLIQYYNGEERAKGNILERFSAQQFPDLHSELNLSSLELGDSALYFCASSVVGGGIQETQYFGPGTRLLVL.

This rearrangement joins TRBV6-4 to TRBJ2-2, with 8 bases identical to TRBD2. This CDR3 contains 17 residues. V was pared by 0 bases and J by 4 bases, with 7 bases of the junction left unmatched. Germline V gene lookup returns CDR1 MRHNA and CDR2 SNTAGT. The CDR3 reads CASSDSGLAGTTGELFF. The DNA of the CDR3 is TGTGCCAGCAGTGACTCGGGGTTAGCGGGGACCACCGGGGAGCTGTTTTTT.

The gene calls are TRBV27 and TRBJ2-3; 9 nucleotides align to TRBD2. Losses at the gene ends were 2 bases for V and 5 bases for J; bases not matched to a gene: 5. Per germline, CDR1 MNHEY and CDR2 SMNVEV (reference sequence). CDR3 size: 15 residues. This CDR3 is CASSLERGARDTQYF. The CDR3 DNA reads TGTGCCAGCAGTTTAGAGCGGGGGGCTAGAGATACGCAGTATTTT.

The rearrangement links TRBV6-5 to TRBJ2-3, with 7 bases identical to TRBD1. Looked up from germline, CDR1 is MNHEY and CDR2 is SVGAGI. The CDR3 sequence is 15 residues long. V lost 5 bases, J lost 0 bases, and 5 bases stayed unmatched. The CDR3 nucleotides read TGTGCCAGCAGTCGACAGGGTTTCAGCACAGATACGCAGTATTTT. This gives the protein CASSRQGFSTDTQYF.

This rearrangement joins TRBV19 to TRBJ1-5, with D perhaps TRBD1 (5 bases). Germline V gene lookup returns CDR1 LNHDA and CDR2 SQIVND (reference sequence). With 7 bases removed from V and 3 bases from J, the gap between germline ends came to 13 bases. The length of the CDR3 is 14 residues. CDR3 protein: CASTGRLDNQPQHF. CDR3 nucleotides: TGTGCCAGTACAGGGCGACTGGACAATCAGCCCCAGCATTTT.

As DNA, the CDR3 is TGTGCCAGCTCACCACCGCACACAGGGGGGCTTCGTGGAAACACCATATATTTT. Translation gives CASSPPHTGGLRGNTIYF. This rearrangement joins TRBV18 to TRBJ1-3; TRBD1 aligns across 8 bases. The germline V gene has CDR1 KGHSH and CDR2 LQKENI. V was clipped by 0 bases and J by 3 bases; unmatched bases: 10. This CDR3 region has 18 residues.

CDR3 sequence: CASSLARGVGTQYF. The CDR3 DNA reads as TGTGCCAGCAGCTTAGCGCGGGGGGTGGGTACGCAGTATTTT. The chain links TRBV11-2 to TRBJ2-3; 8 bases are shared with TRBD2. Germline assignment: CDR1 SGHAT and CDR2 FQNNGV. CDR3 size: 14 residues. J lost 8 bases, V lost 1 base, and 5 bases had no gene match. Filled out from reference TRBV11-2 and TRBJ2-3, the complete variable domain reads EAGVAQSPRYKIIEKRQSVAFWCNPISGHATLYWYQQILGQGPKLLIQFQNNGVVDDSQLPKDRFSAERLKGVDSTLKIQPAKLEDSAVYLCASSLARGVGTQYFGPGTRLTVL.

This clone has just one count. V gene TRBV5-4 combines with J gene TRBJ2-7, with D hard to call. The CDR3 spans 14 residues. V was trimmed by 1 base and J by 0 bases, leaving 8 bases between them. The V gene's germline CDR1 is SGHNT and CDR2 YYREEE (reference sequence). CDR3 sequence (DNA): TGTGCCAGCAGCTTGAGCTTGAGCTCCTACGAGCAGTACTTC. Its protein product is CASSLSLSSYEQYF.

This rearrangement joins TRBV2 to TRBJ1-2, with 7 bases matching TRBD1. Per germline, CDR1 SNHLY and CDR2 FYNNEI. CDR3 length: 16 amino acids. V was clipped by 7 bases and J by 5 bases; unmatched bases: 16. The CDR3 coding sequence is TGTGCCAGCATCCCATCCTCGGGACAGTTGGCGTATGGCTACACCTTC. Its protein is CASIPSSGQLAYGYTF.

The chain recombines TRBV7-2 with TRBJ1-2; D is unclear. The CDR3 extends over 13 amino acids. The V gene's germline CDR1 is SGHTA and CDR2 FQGNSA. V was trimmed by 5 bases and J by 5 bases, leaving 12 bases between them. The CDR3 spells CASSEYRDYGYTF. The CDR3 nucleotides read TGTGCCAGCAGCGAATACAGAGATTATGGCTACACCTTC.

This chain connects TRBV2 to TRBJ1-1, with unresolved D. Germline V CDR1 and CDR2: SNHLY, FYNNEI. CDR3 size: 13 residues. V gave up 5 bases and J gave up 7 bases, with 14 bases separating them. The CDR3 loop reads CASSTPRTLEAFF. The CDR3 DNA follows: TGTGCCAGCAGTACACCCCGGACTCTTGAAGCTTTCTTT.

The chain combines TRBV7-2 with TRBJ2-5; D call uncertain. Germline lookup yields CDR1 SGHTA and CDR2 FQGNSA. The CDR3 has 15 residues. Trimming shortened V by 1 base and J by 9 bases, and 18 bases separated the two germline ends. Here the CDR3 reads CASSLGRLQIPAQYF. In DNA form, the CDR3 reads TGTGCCAGCAGCTTAGGCAGGCTTCAAATTCCGGCCCAGTACTTC.